This T cell receptor (beta chain) comes out of a study of blood T cell repertoires in COVID-19. Study-level information: Material from acute and convalescent COVID-19 was sourced from the United States, Italy and Spain. Sources were T cells, B-cell-depleted T cells, or PBMCs; the material itself was cDNA or gDNA.

The authors' processing: Reference gene primer amplification yielded estimated nucleated cell counts. Here immunoSEQ multiplex PCR was the method, and the copy in TCRdb shows in-frame clones only, minus some. The DNA gave D and trimming, while V, J and clone size come from that table. The data show under 130,000 clones, approximately 88% seen once. The CDR3 totals 13 residues. V lost 10 bases, J lost 5 bases, and 8 bases stayed unmatched. The germline gives CDR1 MNHNY, CDR2 SVGAGI (reference sequence). This sequence joins TRBV6-6 and TRBJ2-5, with TRBD2 identical over 9 bases. Sequenced input: peripheral blood. The receptor's source is a human donor in a cohort sampled during active COVID-19. The CDR3 sequence is CATAGGADETQYF. CDR3 sequence (DNA): TGTGCCACCGCGGGGGGGGCTGACGAGACCCAGTACTTC.